The 9 T cell receptor beta chains below were found in one sample sequenced in a study of shared clonotypes between healthy human individuals. Sequencing was performed with immunoSEQ multiplex PCR; in TCRdb, only in-frame clones are kept and a portion is missing. The sample consists of roughly 380,000 clones, about 96% of them appearing once. Source material: memory CD8+ T cells sorted from blood. As for subset: CD45RO+ cells pooled with CCR7-negative TemRA cells. These receptors were taken from a man between 25 and 39 years old in good health.

This chain uses TRBV20-1 with TRBJ1-2; D ambiguous. Germline V gene lookup returns CDR1 DFQATT and CDR2 SNEGSKA (reference sequence). The CDR3 runs 11 residues. The V and J ends lost 4 bases and 1 base respectively, with 4 bases between them. The CDR3 loop reads CSATNNYGYTF. The CDR3 DNA reads as TGCAGTGCTACAAATAACTATGGCTACACCTTC.

Points on this clone: This sample includes further DNA sequences coding for the same CDR3. The genes are TRBV28 and TRBJ1-4, with D possibly being TRBD1 (6 bases). V lost 8 bases and J 8 bases, leaving 12 bases between the germline ends. CDR3 length: 12 residues. CDR1 is MDHEN and CDR2 is SYDVKM in the germline V gene. The CDR3 coding sequence is TGTGCCAGCTCCCTAGGGGGGGAAAAACTGTTTTTT. Amino acids: CASSLGGEKLFF.

The rearrangement joins TRBV19 to TRBJ2-7; 10 nucleotides align to TRBD2. With 3 bases clipped from V and 2 bases from J, the junction kept 13 bases outside the gene matches. The CDR3 runs to 18 residues. Germline V lookup: CDR1 LNHDA, CDR2 SQIVND (reference sequence). CDR3 sequence: CASSISRVAGGGAYEQYF. The CDR3, as DNA: TGTGCCAGTAGTATCTCCAGGGTAGCGGGAGGCGGGGCCTACGAGCAGTACTTC.

This clone occurred once. The chain has TRBV5-1 and TRBJ2-1, with D possibly being TRBD2 (6 bases). Trimming cost V 1 base and J 6 bases, with 11 bases left between them. CDR1 is SGHRS, CDR2 YFSETQ, per germline. This CDR3 contains 14 residues. CDR3 protein: CASSLIGGTNEQFF. As DNA, the CDR3 is TGCGCCAGCAGCTTGATCGGCGGGACCAATGAGCAGTTCTTC.

The chain carries TRBV4-1 and TRBJ1-1, with unresolved D. Trimming took off 1 base at V and 0 bases at J, with 15 bases between the two ends. The length of the CDR3 is 17 residues. Germline CDR1 reads MGHRA; CDR2 reads YSYEKL. CDR3: CASSQVQDGYMNTEAFF. CDR3 coding DNA: TGCGCCAGCAGCCAAGTTCAAGACGGATATATGAACACTGAAGCTTTCTTT.

J is TRBJ2-1 and V is TRBV5-1; weak D call: TRBD1 (5 bases). Germline CDR1 reads SGHRS; CDR2 reads YFSETQ. With 6 bases removed from V and 8 bases from J, the gap between germline ends came to 15 bases. The CDR3 loop spans 13 amino acids. The CDR3 sequence is CASNRPPFDEQFF. CDR3 bases: TGCGCCAGCAACAGGCCCCCTTTCGATGAGCAGTTCTTC.

The chain employs TRBV10-3 and TRBJ2-1; 11 nucleotides match TRBD2. Germline V gene lookup returns CDR1 ENHRY and CDR2 SYGVKD. The CDR3 spans 15 residues. V shed 2 bases and J 6 bases; nucleotides not matched to a gene: 3. The CDR3 sequence is CAISERGTSGNEQFF. In DNA, the CDR3 is TGTGCCATCAGTGAGCGAGGGACTAGCGGCAATGAGCAGTTCTTC.

The V call is TRBV11-1, the J call TRBJ2-5; TRBD2 aligns across 10 bases. Germline CDR1 and CDR2: SGHAT and FQDESV (reference sequence). The CDR3 length is 15 residues. The J segment lost 3 bases and the V segment lost 5 bases, leaving 6 bases of the junction unmatched. The CDR3 DNA is TGTGCCAGCAGCCAACTAGCGGGGATCAAAGAGACCCAGTACTTC. Its protein is CASSQLAGIKETQYF.

On this clone itself: An end of the junction does not agree with germline; a read error may underlie this. This chain uses TRBV30 with TRBJ1-2; D unresolved. Looked up from germline, CDR1 is GTSNPN and CDR2 is SVGIG (reference sequence). The CDR3 contains 13 residues. The CDR3 here is CAWSPGPKYGYTF. The DNA for the CDR3 is TGTGCCTGGAGTCCCGGGCCTAAGTATGGCTACACCTTC.